This passage covers 27 T cell receptor beta chains from one sample sequenced in a study of blood T cell repertoires in COVID-19. TCRdb's copy holds only in-frame clones and misses some; the assay was immunoSEQ multiplex PCR. Of roughly 37,000 clones listed, more than 70% are singletons. Input material: peripheral blood. These TCRs come from a man aged 60 to 69 with acute or convalescent COVID-19.

The chain is built from TRBV4-3 and TRBJ1-1; D is possibly TRBD1 (5 bases). V was clipped by 4 bases and J by 3 bases, with 9 bases between them. Per germline, CDR1 LGHNA and CDR2 YSLEER. This CDR3 spans 13 amino acids. In DNA, the CDR3 is TGCGCCAGCAGCCCTAACAGGTACACTGAAGCTTTCTTT. It specifies CASSPNRYTEAFF.

This clone appeared once. The chain couples TRBV5-1 to TRBJ2-1; D perhaps matches TRBD1 (6 bases). Germline CDR1 and CDR2: SGHRS and YFSETQ. The CDR3 has 15 amino acids. V shed 0 bases and J shed 8 bases, with 15 bases lying between them. The CDR3 region has the DNA TGCGCCAGCAGCTTGGAGGGCAGGGGAGTGGATGAGCAGTTCTTC. This codes for CASSLEGRGVDEQFF.

CDR3 coding DNA: TGTGCCAGCAGTTACCGAAGCGGGAGTCGCTACAATGAGCAGTTCTTC. This encodes CASSYRSGSRYNEQFF. The genes are TRBV6-5 and TRBJ2-1, with 8 positions matching TRBD2. The CDR3 runs to 16 residues. V gave up 2 bases and J gave up 3 bases; unmatched junction bases: 6. Looked up from germline, CDR1 is MNHEY and CDR2 is SVGAGI.

The V call is TRBV28, the J call TRBJ2-1, with 8 bases identical to TRBD1. This CDR3 is 13 amino acids long. Trimming removed 6 bases from V and 7 bases from J; junction bases left unmatched: 5. CDR1 MDHEN and CDR2 SYDVKM come from the germline V gene. The DNA for the CDR3 is TGTGCCAGCAGCCTAGACAGGGGTAATGAGCAGTTCTTC. Its translation is CASSLDRGNEQFF.

The rearrangement uses TRBV7-8 and TRBJ2-7, with TRBD1 identical over 10 bases. In germline, CDR1 is SGHVS, CDR2 FQNEAQ. This CDR3 is 17 amino acids long. V lost 4 bases, J lost 2 bases, and 11 bases stayed unmatched. The CDR3: CASSSTWGGQGAYEQYF. The CDR3 DNA is TGTGCCAGCAGCTCGACCTGGGGTGGACAGGGGGCCTACGAGCAGTACTTC.

This clone came up a few times. The rearrangement uses TRBV24-1 and TRBJ2-5; TRBD1 aligns across 9 bases. The trim removed 6 bases at V and 2 bases at J, leaving 9 bases unmatched. Germline V gives CDR1 KGHDR, CDR2 SFDVKD. The CDR3 has 16 amino acids. CDR3 sequence (DNA): TGTGCCACCAGTCGGCCGAGGACAGGGGTTCAAGAGACCCAGTACTTC. It translates to CATSRPRTGVQETQYF.

In this sample, this clone turned up once. This rearrangement joins TRBV7-6 to TRBJ2-5, with 12 bases identical to TRBD2. Germline loops: CDR1 SGHVS, CDR2 FNYEAQ. V trimming: 4 bases; J trimming: 5 bases; junction bases outside the gene matches: 8. The CDR3 has 16 amino acids. This CDR3 is CASSSSGRADVETQYF. The CDR3 bases are TGTGCCAGCAGCTCTAGCGGGAGGGCCGATGTGGAGACCCAGTACTTC.

This chain uses TRBV9 with TRBJ2-5; 9 bases fit TRBD1. The CDR3 covers 18 residues. The J segment lost 4 bases and the V segment lost 2 bases, leaving 15 bases of the junction unmatched. Germline V gene data show CDR1 as SGDLS and CDR2 as YYNGEE. The CDR3 DNA reads as TGTGCCAGCAGCGTGAATCCCACCGGGACAGGGATCCCAGAGACCCAGTACTTC. Protein: CASSVNPTGTGIPETQYF.

The V gene is TRBV19, the J gene TRBJ1-3, with D possibly matching TRBD1 (5 bases). CDR3 length: 16 amino acids. In germline, CDR1 is LNHDA, CDR2 SQIVND (reference sequence). Trimming stripped 3 bases from V and 4 bases from J, with 16 bases between. The CDR3 nucleotides are TGTGCCAGTAGTATTCGTGGAGGGACGTCCGGAAACACCATATATTTT. Its translation: CASSIRGGTSGNTIYF.

The rearrangement links TRBV24-1 to TRBJ2-1, with 8 bases identical to TRBD2. V shed 5 bases and J 0 bases; nucleotides not matched to a gene: 5. The CDR3 contains 16 residues. CDR1 is KGHDR and CDR2 is SFDVKD in the germline V gene. Written as DNA, the CDR3 is TGTGCCACCAGTGGGCCCCGGGAGGGCTCCTACAATGAGCAGTTCTTC. It is translated as CATSGPREGSYNEQFF.

The V and J genes are TRBV27 and TRBJ1-5, with TRBD1 as a possible D gene (6 bases). V dropped 5 bases and J dropped 9 bases, with 17 bases sitting between them. The CDR3 is 14 amino acids. Germline-derived CDR1 and CDR2 are MNHEY and SMNVEV (reference sequence). CDR3 region: CASSPRGFEGPQHF. In DNA form, the CDR3 reads TGTGCCAGCAGTCCGAGGGGGTTTGAAGGGCCCCAGCATTTT.

This chain joins TRBV7-2 and TRBJ1-3; maybe TRBD1 (6 bases). V lost 2 bases and J lost 2, with 19 bases in between. This CDR3 has 18 amino acids. Germline CDR1 is SGHTA and CDR2 is FQGNSA. CDR3 coding DNA: TGTGCCAGCAGCTTAAGGGGATCAACAGGGTTCGCTGGAAACACCATATATTTT. Translation: CASSLRGSTGFAGNTIYF.

The sample holds a few counts of this clone. The chain employs TRBV19 and TRBJ1-6, with 10 bases fitting TRBD1. V lost 5 bases, J lost 9 bases, and 4 bases stayed unmatched. The CDR3 runs 14 residues. In germline, CDR1 is LNHDA, CDR2 SQIVND (reference sequence). CDR3 nucleotides: TGTGCCAGTAGTCCTGGGACAGGGGCTTCACCCCTCCACTTT. Residues: CASSPGTGASPLHF. The variable domain in full, completed from reference TRBV19 and TRBJ1-6, reads DGGITQSPKYLFRKEGQNVTLSCEQNLNHDAMYWYRQDPGQGLRLIYYSQIVNDFQKGDIAEGYSVSREKKESFPLTVTSAQKNPTAFYLCASSPGTGASPLHFGNGTRLTVT.

The chain carries TRBV7-6 and TRBJ2-1; D not resolved. Per the germline V gene, CDR1 is SGHVS and CDR2 is FNYEAQ. The length of the CDR3 is 13 residues. The germline V and J ends were trimmed by 4 bases and 6 bases, with 10 bases remaining between them. The CDR3, as DNA: TGTGCCAGCAGCTATACGTTCAGCAATGAGCAGTTCTTC. Amino acids: CASSYTFSNEQFF.

Concerning this clone: This likely traces to a read error, being one base from a far larger clone. V gene TRBV15 combines with J gene TRBJ1-5; a possible D gene is TRBD1 (5 bases). This CDR3 has 16 residues. Germline V gives CDR1 LNHNV, CDR2 YYDKDF (reference sequence). The germline V and J ends were trimmed by 8 bases and 6 bases, with 23 bases remaining between them. The CDR3 nucleotides read TGTGCCACCCGGATCGGGGGACGATTAAATATTCAGCCCCAGCATTTT. This encodes CATRIGGRLNIQPQHF.

The V call is TRBV14, the J call TRBJ1-2; D perhaps matches TRBD1 (5 bases). V lost 0 bases and J lost 8, with 13 bases in between. The CDR3 covers 14 residues. From germline, CDR1 is SGHDN and CDR2 FVKESK. The DNA of the CDR3 is TGTGCCAGCAGCCAAGAAATCGGGGGTGACGGCTACACCTTC. Its translation is CASSQEIGGDGYTF.

V and J are TRBV11-2 and TRBJ1-2; D might be TRBD1 (5 bases). The length of the CDR3 is 11 residues. Germline CDR1 SGHAT, CDR2 FQNNGV. Trimming took 5 bases from V and 7 from J, leaving 8 bases between them. CDR3 sequence (DNA): TGTGCCAGCAGCGGGGGGGGTGGCTACACCTTC. Translation: CASSGGGGYTF.

The chain uses TRBV2 and TRBJ2-2; maybe TRBD1 (6 bases). With 4 bases removed from V and 7 bases from J, the gap between germline ends came to 7 bases. This CDR3 spans 12 amino acids. Germline V gene sequence: CDR1 SNHLY, CDR2 FYNNEI. CDR3 in amino acids: CASSAGVGELFF. CDR3 in DNA: TGTGCCAGCAGTGCAGGGGTCGGGGAGCTGTTTTTT.

The J gene is TRBJ2-2, the V gene TRBV5-1, with TRBD1 matching over 7 bases. Germline lookup yields CDR1 SGHRS and CDR2 YFSETQ. V lost 4 bases, J lost 4 bases, and 4 bases stayed unmatched. The CDR3 has 14 amino acids. This chain's CDR3 is CASSPTGTTGELFF. Here the CDR3 DNA reads TGCGCCAGCAGCCCGACAGGGACCACCGGGGAGCTGTTTTTT.

This sequence joins TRBV7-8 and TRBJ1-2; a weak D match, TRBD1 (6 bases). Looked up from germline, CDR1 is SGHVS and CDR2 is FQNEAQ. Trimming left V 5 bases short and J 4 bases short, with 17 bases between. The CDR3 spans 15 residues. The CDR3 DNA reads TGTGCCAGCAGCGGGGGGGCAGCAGGGGCCTATGGCTACACCTTC. Translating gives CASSGGAAGAYGYTF.

This clone has only one observation. The genes are TRBV5-1 and TRBJ2-1; 13 positions match TRBD2. The length of the CDR3 is 15 residues. V lost 7 bases and J lost 6; bases outside the gene matches: 7. Germline V gene lookup returns CDR1 SGHRS and CDR2 YFSETQ. CDR3 in DNA: TGCGCCAGCTCGACCGGGACTAGCGGGGCCAATGAGCAGTTCTTC. This encodes CASSTGTSGANEQFF.

This chain links TRBV7-2 with TRBJ2-2; 8 bases are shared with TRBD1. The V segment lost 5 bases and the J segment 5 bases; nucleotides outside the gene matches: 10. The germline V gene has CDR1 SGHTA and CDR2 FQGNSA. The CDR3 has 16 amino acids. Here the CDR3 reads CASSLRTGKGTGELFF. In DNA, the CDR3 is TGTGCCAGCAGCCTTAGGACAGGGAAAGGAACCGGGGAGCTGTTTTTT.

This clone has only one observation. J is TRBJ2-1 and V is TRBV5-1, with 9 positions matching TRBD2. With V trimmed by 0 bases and J by 3 bases, 4 bases remained unmatched. This CDR3 is built from 16 residues. CDR1 is SGHRS, CDR2 YFSETQ, per germline. The DNA of the CDR3 is TGCGCCAGCAGCTTGGTGGCTAGCGGGAACTACAATGAGCAGTTCTTC. Translation: CASSLVASGNYNEQFF.

This clone showed up just once. This rearrangement joins TRBV24-1 to TRBJ2-5; 11 bases align to TRBD2. CDR1 and CDR2 (germline): KGHDR, SFDVKD. The CDR3 sequence is 17 residues long. V dropped 1 base and J dropped 0; count of bases not matched to a gene: 3. The CDR3 is CATSDFGTSGNQETQYF. The DNA of the CDR3 is TGTGCCACCAGTGATTTCGGGACTAGCGGAAACCAAGAGACCCAGTACTTC.

This rearrangement joins TRBV7-8 to TRBJ2-4, with TRBD1 matching 9 bases. The germline gives CDR1 SGHVS, CDR2 FQNEAQ. The junction had 10 bases not matched to a gene; V was cut back by 6 bases and J by 7 bases. The length of the CDR3 is 15 residues. The CDR3 nucleotides are TGTGCCAGCAGTTCGACAGGGGGAATTGCGAACATTCAGTACTTC. As protein: CASSSTGGIANIQYF.

In this sample, this clone turned up once. The chain couples TRBV24-1 to TRBJ2-3; 10 positions match TRBD2. The V and J ends lost 3 bases and 5 bases, in that order; junction bases with no gene match: 4. There are 15 residues in the CDR3. Germline CDR1 is KGHDR and CDR2 is SFDVKD. DNA of the CDR3: TGTGCCACCAGTGATGCTCAGCGGGGGGGAGATACGCAGTATTTT. It codes for CATSDAQRGGDTQYF.

The genes are TRBV27 and TRBJ1-6, with 8 bases that match TRBD1. Germline assignment: CDR1 MNHEY and CDR2 SMNVEV (reference sequence). CDR3 length: 15 amino acids. With 3 bases clipped from V and 10 bases from J, the junction kept 8 bases outside the gene matches. The chain's CDR3 is CASSLGQEVKSPLHF. As DNA, the CDR3 is TGTGCCAGCAGTTTGGGACAGGAGGTCAAGTCACCCCTCCACTTT.